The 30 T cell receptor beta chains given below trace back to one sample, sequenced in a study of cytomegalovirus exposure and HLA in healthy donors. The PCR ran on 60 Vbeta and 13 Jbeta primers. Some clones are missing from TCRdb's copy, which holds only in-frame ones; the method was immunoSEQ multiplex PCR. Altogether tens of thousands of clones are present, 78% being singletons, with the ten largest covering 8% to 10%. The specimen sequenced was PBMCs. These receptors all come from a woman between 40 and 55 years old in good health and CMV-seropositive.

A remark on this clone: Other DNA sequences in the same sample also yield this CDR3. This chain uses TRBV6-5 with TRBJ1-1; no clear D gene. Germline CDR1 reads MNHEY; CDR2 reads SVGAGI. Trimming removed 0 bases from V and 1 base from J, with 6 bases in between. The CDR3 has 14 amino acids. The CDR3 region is CASSYSRQNTEAFF. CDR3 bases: TGTGCCAGCAGTTACTCGAGACAGAACACTGAAGCTTTCTTT.

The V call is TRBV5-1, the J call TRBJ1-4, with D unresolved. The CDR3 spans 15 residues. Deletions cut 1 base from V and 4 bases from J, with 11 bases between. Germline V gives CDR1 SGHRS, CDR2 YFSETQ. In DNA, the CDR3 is TGCGCCAGCAGCTTGTTGGGGAGCCTTAATGAAAAACTGTTTTTT. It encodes CASSLLGSLNEKLFF.

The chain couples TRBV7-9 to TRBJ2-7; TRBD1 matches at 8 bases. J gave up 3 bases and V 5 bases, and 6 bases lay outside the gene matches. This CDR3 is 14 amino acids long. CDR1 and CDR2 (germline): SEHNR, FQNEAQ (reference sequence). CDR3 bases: TGTGCCAGCAGCCCCGGGACAGGCGACTACGAGCAGTACTTC. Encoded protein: CASSPGTGDYEQYF. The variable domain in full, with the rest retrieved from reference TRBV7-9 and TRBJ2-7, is DTGVSQNPRHKITKRGQNVTFRCDPISEHNRLYWYRQTLGQGPEFLTYFQNEAQLEKSRLLSDRFSAERPKGSFSTLEIQRTEQGDSAMYLCASSPGTGDYEQYFGPGTRLTVT.

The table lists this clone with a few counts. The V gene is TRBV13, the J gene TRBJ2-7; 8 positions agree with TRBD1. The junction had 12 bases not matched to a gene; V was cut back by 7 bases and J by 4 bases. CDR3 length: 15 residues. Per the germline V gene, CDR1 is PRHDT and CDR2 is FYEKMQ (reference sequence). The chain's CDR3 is CASIGRGTGEYEQYF. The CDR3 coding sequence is TGTGCCAGCATAGGGCGTGGGACAGGCGAATACGAGCAGTACTTC.

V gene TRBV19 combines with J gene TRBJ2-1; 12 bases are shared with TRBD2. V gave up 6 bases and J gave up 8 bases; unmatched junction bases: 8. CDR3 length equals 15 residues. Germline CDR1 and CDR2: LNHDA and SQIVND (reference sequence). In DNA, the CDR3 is TGTGCCAGTAGAGAACTAGCGGGGGGTTGGGATGAGCAGTTCTTC. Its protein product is CASRELAGGWDEQFF. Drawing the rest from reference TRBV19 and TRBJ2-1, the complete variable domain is DGGITQSPKYLFRKEGQNVTLSCEQNLNHDAMYWYRQDPGQGLRLIYYSQIVNDFQKGDIAEGYSVSREKKESFPLTVTSAQKNPTAFYLCASRELAGGWDEQFFGPGTRLTVL.

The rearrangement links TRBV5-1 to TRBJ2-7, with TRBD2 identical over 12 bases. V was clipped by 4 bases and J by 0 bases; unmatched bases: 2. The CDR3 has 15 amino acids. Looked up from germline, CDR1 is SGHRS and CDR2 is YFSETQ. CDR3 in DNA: TGCGCCAGCAGCCTGACTAGCGGGAGCTCCTACGAGCAGTACTTC. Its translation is CASSLTSGSSYEQYF.

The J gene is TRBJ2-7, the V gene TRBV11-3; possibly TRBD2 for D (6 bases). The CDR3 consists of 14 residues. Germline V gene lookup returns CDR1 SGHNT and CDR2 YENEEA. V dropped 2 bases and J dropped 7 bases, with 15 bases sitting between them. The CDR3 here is CASSLYWTEGEQYF. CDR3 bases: TGTGCCAGCAGCTTATATTGGACGGAGGGAGAGCAGTACTTC.

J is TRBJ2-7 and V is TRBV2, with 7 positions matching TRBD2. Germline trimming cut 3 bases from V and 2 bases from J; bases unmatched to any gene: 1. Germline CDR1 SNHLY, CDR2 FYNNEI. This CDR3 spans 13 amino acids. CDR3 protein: CASSEAGAYEQYF. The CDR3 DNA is TGTGCCAGCAGTGAGGCGGGGGCCTACGAGCAGTACTTC.

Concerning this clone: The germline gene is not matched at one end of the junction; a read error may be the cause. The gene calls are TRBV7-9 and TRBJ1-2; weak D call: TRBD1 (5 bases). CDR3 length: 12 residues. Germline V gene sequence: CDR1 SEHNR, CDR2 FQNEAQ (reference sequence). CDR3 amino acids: CSSSPGLYGYTF. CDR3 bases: TGTTCCAGCAGCCCGGGACTTTATGGCTACACCTTC.

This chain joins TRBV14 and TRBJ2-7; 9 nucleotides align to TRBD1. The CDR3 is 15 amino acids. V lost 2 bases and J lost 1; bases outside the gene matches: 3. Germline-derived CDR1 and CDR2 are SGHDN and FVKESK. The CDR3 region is CASSQTGGKSYEQYF. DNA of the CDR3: TGTGCCAGCAGCCAAACAGGGGGCAAGTCCTACGAGCAGTACTTC.

The DNA for the CDR3 is TGTGCCAGCAGCCAAACGACAGGGGGTGAAAAACTGTTTTTT. Translating it yields CASSQTTGGEKLFF. This chain joins TRBV4-2 and TRBJ1-4; 9 bases line up with TRBD1. The CDR3 contains 14 residues. CDR1 and CDR2 from the germline V gene are LGHNA and YNFKEQ. The trim removed 2 bases at V and 7 bases at J, leaving 2 bases unmatched.

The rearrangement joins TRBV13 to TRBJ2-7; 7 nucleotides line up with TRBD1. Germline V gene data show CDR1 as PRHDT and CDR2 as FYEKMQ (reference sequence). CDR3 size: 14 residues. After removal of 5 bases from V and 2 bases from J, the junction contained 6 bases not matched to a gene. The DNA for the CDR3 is TGTGCCAGCAGCAACAGGGGATCCCCCTACGAGCAGTACTTC. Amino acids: CASSNRGSPYEQYF.

CDR3 sequence reads: CASSYRRGNQPQHF. Written as DNA, the CDR3 is TGTGCCAGCAGTTACAGACGGGGCAATCAGCCCCAGCATTTT. The chain couples TRBV6-5 to TRBJ1-5, with no clear D. V lost 2 bases to trimming and J lost 2 bases, with 7 bases between them. This CDR3 is 14 amino acids long. Germline V gene sequence: CDR1 MNHEY, CDR2 SVGAGI.

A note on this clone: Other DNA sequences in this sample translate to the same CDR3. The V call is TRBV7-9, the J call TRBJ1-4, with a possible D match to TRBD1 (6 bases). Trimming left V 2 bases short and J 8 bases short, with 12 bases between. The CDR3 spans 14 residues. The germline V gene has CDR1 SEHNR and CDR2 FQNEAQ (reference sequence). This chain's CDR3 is CASSLRTGNEKLFF. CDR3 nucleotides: TGTGCCAGCAGCTTACGTACAGGGAACGAAAAACTGTTTTTT.

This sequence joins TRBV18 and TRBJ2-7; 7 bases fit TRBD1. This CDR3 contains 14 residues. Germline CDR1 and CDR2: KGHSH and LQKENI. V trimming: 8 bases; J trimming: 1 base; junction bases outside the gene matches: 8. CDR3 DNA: TGTGCCAGCGGACCGGGACAGTTTTCCTACGAGCAGTACTTC. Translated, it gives CASGPGQFSYEQYF.

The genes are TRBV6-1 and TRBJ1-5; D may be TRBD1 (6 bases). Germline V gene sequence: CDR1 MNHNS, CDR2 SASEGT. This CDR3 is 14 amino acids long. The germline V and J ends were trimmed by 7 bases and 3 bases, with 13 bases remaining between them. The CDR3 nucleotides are TGTGCCAGCAAGGGGGAGTTTGACAATCAGCCCCAGCATTTT. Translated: CASKGEFDNQPQHF.

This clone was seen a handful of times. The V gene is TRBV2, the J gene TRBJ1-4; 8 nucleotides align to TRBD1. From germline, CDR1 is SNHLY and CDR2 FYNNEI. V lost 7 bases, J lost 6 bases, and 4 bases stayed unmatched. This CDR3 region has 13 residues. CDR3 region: CASTLDRDEKLFF. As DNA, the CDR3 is TGTGCCAGCACCCTGGACAGGGATGAAAAACTGTTTTTT.

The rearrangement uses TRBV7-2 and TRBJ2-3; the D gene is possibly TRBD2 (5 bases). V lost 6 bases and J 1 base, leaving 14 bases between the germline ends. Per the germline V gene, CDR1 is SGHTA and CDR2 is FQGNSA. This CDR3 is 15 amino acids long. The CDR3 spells CASSGYTRGTDTQYF. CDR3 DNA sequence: TGTGCCAGCAGTGGATACACGCGGGGCACAGATACGCAGTATTTT.

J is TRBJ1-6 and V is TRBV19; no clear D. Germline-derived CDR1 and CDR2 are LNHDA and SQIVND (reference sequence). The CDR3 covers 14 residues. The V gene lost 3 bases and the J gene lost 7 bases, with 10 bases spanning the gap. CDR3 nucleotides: TGTGCCAGTAGTATTGGAGACTCAAATTCACCCCTCCACTTT. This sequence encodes CASSIGDSNSPLHF.

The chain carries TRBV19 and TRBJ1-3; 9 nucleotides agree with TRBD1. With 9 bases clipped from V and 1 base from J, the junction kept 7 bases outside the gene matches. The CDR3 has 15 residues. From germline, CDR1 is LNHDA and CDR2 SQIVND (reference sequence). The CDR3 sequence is CASGRDRESGNTIYF. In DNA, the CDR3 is TGTGCCAGCGGACGGGACAGGGAATCTGGAAACACCATATATTTT.

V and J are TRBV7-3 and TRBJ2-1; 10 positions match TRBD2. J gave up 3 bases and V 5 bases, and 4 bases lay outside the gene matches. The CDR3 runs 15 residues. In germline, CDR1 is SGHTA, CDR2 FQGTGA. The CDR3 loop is CASSQTSGFYNEQFF. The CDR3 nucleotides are TGTGCCAGCAGCCAGACTAGCGGGTTCTACAATGAGCAGTTCTTC.

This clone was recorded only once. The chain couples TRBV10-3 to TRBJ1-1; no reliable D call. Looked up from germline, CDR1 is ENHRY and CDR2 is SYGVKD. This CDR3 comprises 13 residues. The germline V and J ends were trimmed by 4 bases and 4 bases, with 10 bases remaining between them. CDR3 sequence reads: CAISAQQSTEAFF. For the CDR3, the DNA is TGTGCCATCAGTGCCCAACAGAGCACTGAAGCTTTCTTT.

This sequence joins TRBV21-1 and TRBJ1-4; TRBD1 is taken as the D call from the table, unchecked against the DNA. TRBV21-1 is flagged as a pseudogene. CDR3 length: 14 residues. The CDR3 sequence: CASSPQGYNEKLFF. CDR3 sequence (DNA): TGTGCCAGCAGCCCCCAGGGGTATAATGAAAAACTGTTTTTT.

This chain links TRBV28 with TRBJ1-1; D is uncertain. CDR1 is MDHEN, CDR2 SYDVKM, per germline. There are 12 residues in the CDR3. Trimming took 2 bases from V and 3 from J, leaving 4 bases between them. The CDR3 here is CASSLGHTEAFF. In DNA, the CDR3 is TGTGCCAGCAGTTTAGGCCACACTGAAGCTTTCTTT. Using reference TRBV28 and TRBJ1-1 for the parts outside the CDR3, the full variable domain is DVKVTQSSRYLVKRTGEKVFLECVQDMDHENMFWYRQDPGLGLRLIYFSYDVKMKEKGDIPEGYSVSREKKERFSLILESASTNQTSMYLCASSLGHTEAFFGQGTRLTVV.

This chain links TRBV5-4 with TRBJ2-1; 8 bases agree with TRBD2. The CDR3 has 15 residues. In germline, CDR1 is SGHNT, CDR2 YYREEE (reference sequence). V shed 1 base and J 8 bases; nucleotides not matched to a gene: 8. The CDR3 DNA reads TGTGCCAGCAGCTTGTTCCAGCGGGGGTCCGATGAGCAGTTCTTC. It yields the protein CASSLFQRGSDEQFF.

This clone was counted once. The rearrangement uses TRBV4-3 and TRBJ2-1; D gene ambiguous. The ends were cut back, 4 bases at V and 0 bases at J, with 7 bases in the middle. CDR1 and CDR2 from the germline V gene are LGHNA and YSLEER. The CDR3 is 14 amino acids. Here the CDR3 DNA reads TGCGCCAGCAGCCGCGATAGCTCCTACAATGAGCAGTTCTTC. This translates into CASSRDSSYNEQFF.

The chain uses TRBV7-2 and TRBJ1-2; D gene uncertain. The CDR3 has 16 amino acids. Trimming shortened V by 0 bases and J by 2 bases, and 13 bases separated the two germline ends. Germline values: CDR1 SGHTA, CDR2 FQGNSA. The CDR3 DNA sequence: TGTGCCAGCAGCTTAGCGGTCGGCCCGGGGAACTATGGCTACACCTTC. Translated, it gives CASSLAVGPGNYGYTF. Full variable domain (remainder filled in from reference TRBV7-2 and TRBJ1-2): GAGVSQSPSNKVTEKGKDVELRCDPISGHTALYWYRQSLGQGLEFLIYFQGNSAPDKSGLPSDRFSAERTGGSVSTLTIQRTQQEDSAVYLCASSLAVGPGNYGYTFGSGTRLTVV.

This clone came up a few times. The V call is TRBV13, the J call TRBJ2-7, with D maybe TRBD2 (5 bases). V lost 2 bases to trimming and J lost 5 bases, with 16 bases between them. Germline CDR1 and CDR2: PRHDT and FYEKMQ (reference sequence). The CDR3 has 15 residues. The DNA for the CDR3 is TGTGCCAGCAGCTTAAGAGGGCGCAGGAGCGACGAGCAGTACTTC. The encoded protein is CASSLRGRRSDEQYF.

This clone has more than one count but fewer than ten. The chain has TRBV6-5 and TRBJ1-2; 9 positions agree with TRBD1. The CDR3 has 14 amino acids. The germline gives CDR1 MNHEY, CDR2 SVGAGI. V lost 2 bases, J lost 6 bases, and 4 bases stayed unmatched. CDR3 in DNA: TGTGCCAGCAGTTACCAACAGGGGGCGAATGGCTACACCTTC. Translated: CASSYQQGANGYTF.

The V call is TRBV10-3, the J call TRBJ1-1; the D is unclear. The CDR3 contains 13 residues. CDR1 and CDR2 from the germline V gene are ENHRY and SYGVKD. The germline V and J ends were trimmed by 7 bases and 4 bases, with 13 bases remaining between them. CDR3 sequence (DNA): TGTGCCATCAAAGACGAGGCGGGCACTGAAGCTTTCTTT. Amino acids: CAIKDEAGTEAFF.